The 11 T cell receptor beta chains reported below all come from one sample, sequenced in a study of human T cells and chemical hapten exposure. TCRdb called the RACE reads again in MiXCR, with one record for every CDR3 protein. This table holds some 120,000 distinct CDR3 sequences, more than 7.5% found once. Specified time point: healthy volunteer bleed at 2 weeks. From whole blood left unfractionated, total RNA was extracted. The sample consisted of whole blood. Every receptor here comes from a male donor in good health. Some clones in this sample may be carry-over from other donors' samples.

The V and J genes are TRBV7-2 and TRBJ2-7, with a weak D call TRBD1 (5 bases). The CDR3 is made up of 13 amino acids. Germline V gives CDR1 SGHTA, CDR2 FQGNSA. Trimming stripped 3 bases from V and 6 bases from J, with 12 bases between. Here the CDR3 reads CASSFGREGEQYF. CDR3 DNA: TGTGCCAGCAGCTTTGGCAGGGAAGGCGAGCAGTACTTC.

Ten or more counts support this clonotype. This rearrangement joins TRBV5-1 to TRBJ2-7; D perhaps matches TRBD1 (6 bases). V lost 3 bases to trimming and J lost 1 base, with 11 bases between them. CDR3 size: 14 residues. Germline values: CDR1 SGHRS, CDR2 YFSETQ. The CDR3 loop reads CASSYYGTSYEQYF. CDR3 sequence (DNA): TGCGCCAGCAGCTACTACGGGACATCCTACGAGCAGTACTTC.

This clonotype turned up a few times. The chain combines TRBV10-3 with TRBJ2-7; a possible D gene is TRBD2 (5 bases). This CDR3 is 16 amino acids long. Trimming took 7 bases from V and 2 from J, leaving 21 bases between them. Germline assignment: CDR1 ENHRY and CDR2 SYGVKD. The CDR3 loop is CAIIAVDREGTYEQYF. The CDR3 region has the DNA TGTGCCATCATCGCCGTTGACCGGGAAGGGACCTACGAGCAGTACTTC.

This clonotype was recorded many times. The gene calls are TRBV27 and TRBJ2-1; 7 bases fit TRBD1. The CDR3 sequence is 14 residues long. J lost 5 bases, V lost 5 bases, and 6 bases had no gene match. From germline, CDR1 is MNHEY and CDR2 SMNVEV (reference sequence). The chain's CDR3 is CASSSNRGNNEQFF. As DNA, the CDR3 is TGTGCCAGCAGTAGTAACAGGGGAAACAATGAGCAGTTCTTC.

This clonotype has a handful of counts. The CDR3 region is CASSIGGSYEQYF. Written as DNA, the CDR3 is TGTGCCAGTAGTATCGGCGGGTCCTACGAGCAGTACTTC. The chain joins TRBV19 to TRBJ2-7; D perhaps matches TRBD2 (5 bases). The CDR3 has 13 amino acids. V gave up 3 bases and J gave up 1 base, with 7 bases separating them. CDR1 and CDR2 (germline): LNHDA, SQIVND (reference sequence).

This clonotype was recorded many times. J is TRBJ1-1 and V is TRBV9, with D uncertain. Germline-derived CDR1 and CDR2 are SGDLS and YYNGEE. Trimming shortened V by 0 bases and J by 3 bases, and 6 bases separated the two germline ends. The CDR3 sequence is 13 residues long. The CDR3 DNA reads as TGTGCCAGCAGCGTAGTGGTGGACACTGAAGCTTTCTTT. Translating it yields CASSVVVDTEAFF.

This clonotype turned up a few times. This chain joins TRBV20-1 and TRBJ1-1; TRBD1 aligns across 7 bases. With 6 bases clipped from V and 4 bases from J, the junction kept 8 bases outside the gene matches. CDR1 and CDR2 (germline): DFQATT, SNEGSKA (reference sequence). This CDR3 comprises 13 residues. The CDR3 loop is CSATPQGGTEAFF. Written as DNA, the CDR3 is TGCAGTGCGACCCCCCAGGGGGGCACTGAAGCTTTCTTT.

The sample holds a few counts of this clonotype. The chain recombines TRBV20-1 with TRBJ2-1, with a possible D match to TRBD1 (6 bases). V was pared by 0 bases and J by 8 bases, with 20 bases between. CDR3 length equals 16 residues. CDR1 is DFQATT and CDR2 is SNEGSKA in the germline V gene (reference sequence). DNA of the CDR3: TGCAGTGCTAGAGATAGGGGGACCAGGAAGGTCGATGAGCAGTTCTTC. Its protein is CSARDRGTRKVDEQFF.

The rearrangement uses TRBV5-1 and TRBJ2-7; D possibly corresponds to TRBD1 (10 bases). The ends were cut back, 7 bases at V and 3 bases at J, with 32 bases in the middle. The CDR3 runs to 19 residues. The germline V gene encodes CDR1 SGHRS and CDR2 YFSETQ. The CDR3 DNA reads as TGCGCCAGCGCGAACCCCGACAGGGGGCCCCAGCGGGAGGTCTACGAGCAGTACTTC. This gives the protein CASANPDRGPQREVYEQYF.

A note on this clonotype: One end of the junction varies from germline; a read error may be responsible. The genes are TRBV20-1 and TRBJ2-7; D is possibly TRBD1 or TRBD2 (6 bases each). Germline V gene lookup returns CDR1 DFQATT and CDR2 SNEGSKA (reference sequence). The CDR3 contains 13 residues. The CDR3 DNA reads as TGCGGTGCTAGAGTTACGAAAGGGGGGGAGCAGTACTTC. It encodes CGARVTKGGEQYF.

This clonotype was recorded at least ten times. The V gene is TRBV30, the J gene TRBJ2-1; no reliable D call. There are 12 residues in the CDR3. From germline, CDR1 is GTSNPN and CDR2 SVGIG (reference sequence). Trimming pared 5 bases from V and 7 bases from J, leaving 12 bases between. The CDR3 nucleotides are TGTGCCTGGGGACCTGGGCCGAATGAGCAGTTCTTC. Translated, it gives CAWGPGPNEQFF.